This TCR beta chain emerged from a study of blood T cell repertoires in COVID-19. This clone was detected once. Under the authors' procedure: Reference gene primer amplification yielded estimated nucleated cell counts. Sequencing used immunoSEQ multiplex PCR; TCRdb keeps in-frame clones, though not all of them. For V, J and clone size, that table is used; D and trimming come from the DNA. The sample lists some 150,000 clones, 70% to 85% occurring once. CDR1 and CDR2 (germline): SGHRS, YFSETQ. Trimming at V came to 7 bases and at J to 0 bases, leaving 5 bases not matched to a gene. The CDR3 contains 15 residues.

Sequenced sample: peripheral blood. The TCR comes from a woman in her sixties or seventies with acute or convalescent COVID-19. The genes are TRBV5-1 and TRBJ2-1, with 9 bases aligning to TRBD1. CDR3 region: CASSGTGSSYNEQFF. In DNA form, the CDR3 reads TGCGCCAGCTCCGGGACAGGGAGCTCCTACAATGAGCAGTTCTTC.